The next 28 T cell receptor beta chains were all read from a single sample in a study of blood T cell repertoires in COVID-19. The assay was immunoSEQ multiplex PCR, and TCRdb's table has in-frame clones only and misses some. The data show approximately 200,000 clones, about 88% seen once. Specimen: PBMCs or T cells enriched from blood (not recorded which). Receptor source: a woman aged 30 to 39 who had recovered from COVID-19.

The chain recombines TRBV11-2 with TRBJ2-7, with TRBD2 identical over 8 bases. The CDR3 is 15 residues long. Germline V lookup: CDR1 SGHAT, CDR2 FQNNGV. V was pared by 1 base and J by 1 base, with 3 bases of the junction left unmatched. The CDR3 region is CASSLGGTSSYEQYF. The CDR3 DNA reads TGTGCCAGCAGCTTAGGGGGGACTAGTTCCTACGAGCAGTACTTC.

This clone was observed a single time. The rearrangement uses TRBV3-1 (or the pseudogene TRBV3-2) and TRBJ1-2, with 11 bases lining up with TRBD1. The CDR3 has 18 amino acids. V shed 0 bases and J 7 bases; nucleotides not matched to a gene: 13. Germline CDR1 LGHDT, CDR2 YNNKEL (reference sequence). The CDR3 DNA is TGTGCCAGCAGCCAAGATCTGGGGACAGGGGGATATCTGCGTGGCTACACCTTC. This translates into CASSQDLGTGGYLRGYTF.

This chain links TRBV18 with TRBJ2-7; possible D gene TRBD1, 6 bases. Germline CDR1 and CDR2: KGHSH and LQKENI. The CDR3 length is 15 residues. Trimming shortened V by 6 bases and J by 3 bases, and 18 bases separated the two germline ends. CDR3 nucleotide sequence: TGTGCCAGCTCGCGCAACAGGGAAGGGGACTACGAGCAGTACTTC. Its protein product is CASSRNREGDYEQYF. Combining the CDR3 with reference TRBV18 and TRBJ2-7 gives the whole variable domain NAGVMQNPRHLVRRRGQEARLRCSPMKGHSHVYWYRQLPEEGLKFMVYLQKENIIDESGMPKERFSAEFPKEGPSILRIQQVVRGDSAAYFCASSRNREGDYEQYFGPGTRLTVT.

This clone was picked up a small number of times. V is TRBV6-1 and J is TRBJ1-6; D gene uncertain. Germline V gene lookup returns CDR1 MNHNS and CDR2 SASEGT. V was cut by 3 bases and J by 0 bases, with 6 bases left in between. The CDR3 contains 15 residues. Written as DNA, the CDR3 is TGTGCCAGCAGTGAGGGGAGCTCCTATAATTCACCCCTCCACTTT. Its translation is CASSEGSSYNSPLHF.

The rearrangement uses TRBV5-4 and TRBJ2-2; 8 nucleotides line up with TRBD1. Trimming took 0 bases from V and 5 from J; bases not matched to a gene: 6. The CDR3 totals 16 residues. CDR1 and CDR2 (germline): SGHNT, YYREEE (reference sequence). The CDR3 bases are TGTGCCAGCAGCTTGGCCCGCGACAGGGGTACCGGGGAGCTGTTTTTT. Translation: CASSLARDRGTGELFF.

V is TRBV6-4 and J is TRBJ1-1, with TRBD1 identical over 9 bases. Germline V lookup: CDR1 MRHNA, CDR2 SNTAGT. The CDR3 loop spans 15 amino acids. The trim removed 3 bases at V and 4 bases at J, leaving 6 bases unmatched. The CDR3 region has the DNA TGTGCCAGCAGTGAATCCGAGACAGGGGGCACTGAAGCTTTCTTT. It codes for CASSESETGGTEAFF.

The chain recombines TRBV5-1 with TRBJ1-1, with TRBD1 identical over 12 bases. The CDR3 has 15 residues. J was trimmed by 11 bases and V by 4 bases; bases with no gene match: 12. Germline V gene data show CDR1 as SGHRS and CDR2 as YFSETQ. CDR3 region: CASSRNPGQGAGAFF. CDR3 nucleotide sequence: TGCGCCAGCAGCCGAAACCCGGGACAGGGGGCAGGCGCTTTCTTT.

The CDR3 region is CASSLGASGSVEQYF. CDR3 DNA: TGCGCCAGCAGCTTGGGGGCTAGCGGGAGTGTCGAGCAGTACTTC. The chain links TRBV5-1 to TRBJ2-7, with TRBD2 identical over 10 bases. V dropped 0 bases and J dropped 6; count of bases not matched to a gene: 6. Germline-derived CDR1 and CDR2 are SGHRS and YFSETQ. CDR3 size: 15 residues.

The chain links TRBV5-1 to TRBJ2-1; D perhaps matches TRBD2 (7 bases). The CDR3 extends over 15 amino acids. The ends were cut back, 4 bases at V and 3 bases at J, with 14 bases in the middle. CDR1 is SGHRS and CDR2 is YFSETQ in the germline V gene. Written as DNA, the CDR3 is TGCGCCAGCAGCCCGGAGGGGGGGGGCTACAATGAGCAGTTCTTC. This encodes CASSPEGGGYNEQFF. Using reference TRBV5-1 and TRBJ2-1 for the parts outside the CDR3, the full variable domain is KAGVTQTPRYLIKTRGQQVTLSCSPISGHRSVSWYQQTPGQGLQFLFEYFSETQRNKGNFPGRFSGRQFSNSRSEMNVSTLELGDSALYLCASSPEGGGYNEQFFGPGTRLTVL.

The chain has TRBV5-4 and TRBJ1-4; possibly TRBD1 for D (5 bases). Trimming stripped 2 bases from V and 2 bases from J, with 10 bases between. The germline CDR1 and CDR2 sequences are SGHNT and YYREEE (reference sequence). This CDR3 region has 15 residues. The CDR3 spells CASSFRTPTNEKLFF. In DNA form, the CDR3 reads TGTGCCAGCAGCTTTAGGACACCGACTAATGAAAAACTGTTTTTT.

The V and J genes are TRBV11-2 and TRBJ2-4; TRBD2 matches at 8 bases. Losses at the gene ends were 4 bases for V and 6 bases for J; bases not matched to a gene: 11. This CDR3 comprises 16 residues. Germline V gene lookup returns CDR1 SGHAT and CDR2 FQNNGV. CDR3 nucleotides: TGTGCCAGCAGCTCCCTGCGGGGGGCGGCAGGAAACATTCAGTACTTC. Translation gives CASSSLRGAAGNIQYF.

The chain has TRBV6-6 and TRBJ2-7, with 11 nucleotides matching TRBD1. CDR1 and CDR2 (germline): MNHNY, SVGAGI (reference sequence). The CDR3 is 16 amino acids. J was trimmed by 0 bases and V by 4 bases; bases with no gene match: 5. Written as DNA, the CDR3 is TGTGCCAGCAGTTCCCAAGGGACAGGGGGCTCCTACGAGCAGTACGTC. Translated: CASSSQGTGGSYEQYV.

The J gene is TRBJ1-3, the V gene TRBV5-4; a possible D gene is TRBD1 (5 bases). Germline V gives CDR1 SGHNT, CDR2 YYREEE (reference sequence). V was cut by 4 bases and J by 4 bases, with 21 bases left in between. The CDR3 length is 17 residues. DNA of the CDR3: TGTGCCAGCAGCCCCGGGACTCTCCCGGCGGCCGGAAACACCATATATTTT. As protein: CASSPGTLPAAGNTIYF. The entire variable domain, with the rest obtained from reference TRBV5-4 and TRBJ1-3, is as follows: ETGVTQSPTHLIKTRGQQVTLRCSSQSGHNTVSWYQQALGQGPQFIFQYYREEENGRGNFPPRFSGLQFPNYSSELNVNALELDDSALYLCASSPGTLPAAGNTIYFGEGSWLTVV.

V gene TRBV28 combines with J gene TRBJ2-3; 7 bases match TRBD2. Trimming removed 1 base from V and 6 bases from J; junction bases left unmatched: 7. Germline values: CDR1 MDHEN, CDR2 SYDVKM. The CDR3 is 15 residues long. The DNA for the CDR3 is TGTGCCAGCAGTTTATTGGGGCAGGGAGGGGATACGCAGTATTTT. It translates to CASSLLGQGGDTQYF.

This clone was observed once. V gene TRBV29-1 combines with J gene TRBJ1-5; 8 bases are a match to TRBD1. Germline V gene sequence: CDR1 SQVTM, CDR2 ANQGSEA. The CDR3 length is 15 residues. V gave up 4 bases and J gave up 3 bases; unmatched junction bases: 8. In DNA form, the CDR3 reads TGCAGCGTTGTAGTCGGACAGGGATACAATCAGCCCCAGCATTTT. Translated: CSVVVGQGYNQPQHF.

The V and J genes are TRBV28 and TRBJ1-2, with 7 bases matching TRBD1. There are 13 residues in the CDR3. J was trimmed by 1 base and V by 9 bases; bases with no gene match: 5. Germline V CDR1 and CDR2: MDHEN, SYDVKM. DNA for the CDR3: TGTGCCAGTTTGGGACAGCTTAACTATGGCTACACCTTC. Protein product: CASLGQLNYGYTF.

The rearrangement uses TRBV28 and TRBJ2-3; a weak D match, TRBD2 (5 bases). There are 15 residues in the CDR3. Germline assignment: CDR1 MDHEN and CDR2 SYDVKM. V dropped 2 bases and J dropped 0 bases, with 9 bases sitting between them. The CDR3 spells CASSLGSYSTDTQYF. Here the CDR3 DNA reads TGTGCCAGCAGTTTAGGGAGTTATAGCACAGATACGCAGTATTTT.

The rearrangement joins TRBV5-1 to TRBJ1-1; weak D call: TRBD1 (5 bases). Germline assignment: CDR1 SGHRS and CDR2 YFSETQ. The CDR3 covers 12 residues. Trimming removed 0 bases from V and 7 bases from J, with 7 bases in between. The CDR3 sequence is CASSLGQGEAFF. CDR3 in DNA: TGCGCCAGCAGCTTGGGGCAGGGTGAAGCTTTCTTT.

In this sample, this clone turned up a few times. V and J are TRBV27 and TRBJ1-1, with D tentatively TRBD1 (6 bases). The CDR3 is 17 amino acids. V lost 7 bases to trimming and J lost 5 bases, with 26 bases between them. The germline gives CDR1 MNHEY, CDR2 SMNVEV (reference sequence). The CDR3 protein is CASTTSLQGPFMTEAFF. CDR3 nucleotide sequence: TGTGCCAGCACCACCAGTTTACAGGGCCCCTTTATGACTGAAGCTTTCTTT.

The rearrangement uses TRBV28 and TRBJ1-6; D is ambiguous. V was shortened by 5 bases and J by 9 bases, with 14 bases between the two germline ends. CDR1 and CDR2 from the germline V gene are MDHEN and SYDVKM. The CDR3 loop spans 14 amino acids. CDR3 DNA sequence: TGTGCCAGCAGTCCCGCCGGGGTTGGTTCACCCCTCCACTTT. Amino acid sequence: CASSPAGVGSPLHF.

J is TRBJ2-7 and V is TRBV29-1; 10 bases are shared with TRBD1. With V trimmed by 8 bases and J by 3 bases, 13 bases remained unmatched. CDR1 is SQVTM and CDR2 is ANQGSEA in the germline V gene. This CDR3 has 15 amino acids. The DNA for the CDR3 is TGCAGCATTATCGGACAGGGGGGGATCTTCTACGAGCAGTACTTC. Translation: CSIIGQGGIFYEQYF.

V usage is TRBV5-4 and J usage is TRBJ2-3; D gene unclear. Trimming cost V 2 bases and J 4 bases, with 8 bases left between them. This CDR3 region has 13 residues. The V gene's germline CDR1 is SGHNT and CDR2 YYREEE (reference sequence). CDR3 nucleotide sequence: TGTGCCAGCAGCTTAAGCGCGCCAGATACGCAGTATTTT. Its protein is CASSLSAPDTQYF.

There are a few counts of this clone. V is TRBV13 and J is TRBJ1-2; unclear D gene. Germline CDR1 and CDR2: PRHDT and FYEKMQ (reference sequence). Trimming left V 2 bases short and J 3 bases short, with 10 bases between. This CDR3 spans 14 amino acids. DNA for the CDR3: TGTGCCAGCAGCTTAAATCAACAAGACTATGGCTACACCTTC. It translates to CASSLNQQDYGYTF. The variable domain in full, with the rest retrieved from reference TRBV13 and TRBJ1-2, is AAGVIQSPRHLIKEKRETATLKCYPIPRHDTVYWYQQGPGQDPQFLISFYEKMQSDKGSIPDRFSAQQFSDYHSELNMSSLELGDSALYFCASSLNQQDYGYTFGSGTRLTVV.

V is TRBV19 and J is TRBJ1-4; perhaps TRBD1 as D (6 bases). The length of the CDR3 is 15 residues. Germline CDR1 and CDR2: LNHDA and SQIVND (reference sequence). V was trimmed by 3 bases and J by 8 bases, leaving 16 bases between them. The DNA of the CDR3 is TGTGCCAGTAGTATGCCTACAGGGAGGGGAGAAAAACTGTTTTTT. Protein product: CASSMPTGRGEKLFF.

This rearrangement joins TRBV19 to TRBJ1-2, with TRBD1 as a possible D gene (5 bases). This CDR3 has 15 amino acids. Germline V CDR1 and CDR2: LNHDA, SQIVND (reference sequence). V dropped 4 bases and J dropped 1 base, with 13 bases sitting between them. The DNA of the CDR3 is TGTGCCAGTAGTACCCGGAGCCAGGGTAACTATGGCTACACCTTC. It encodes CASSTRSQGNYGYTF.

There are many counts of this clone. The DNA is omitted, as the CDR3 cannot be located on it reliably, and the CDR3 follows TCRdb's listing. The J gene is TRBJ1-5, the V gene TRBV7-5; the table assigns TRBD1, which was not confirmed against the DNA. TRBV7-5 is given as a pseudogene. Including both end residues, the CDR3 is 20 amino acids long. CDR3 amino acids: CARSKAVAGGIRNSNQPQHF.

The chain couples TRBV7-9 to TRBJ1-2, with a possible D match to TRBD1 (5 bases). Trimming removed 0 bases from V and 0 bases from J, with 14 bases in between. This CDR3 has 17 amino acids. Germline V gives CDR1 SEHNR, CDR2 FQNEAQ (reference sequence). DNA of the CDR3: TGTGCCAGCAGCTTAGCCCAGGGAATGGGTTCTAACTATGGCTACACCTTC. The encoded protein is CASSLAQGMGSNYGYTF.

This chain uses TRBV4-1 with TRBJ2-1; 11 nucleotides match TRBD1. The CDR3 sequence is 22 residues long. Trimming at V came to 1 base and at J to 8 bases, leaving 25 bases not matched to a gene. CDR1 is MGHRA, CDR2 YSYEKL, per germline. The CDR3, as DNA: TGCGCCAGCAGCCAAGTCCAATTCTCCGGGACAGGGGGTTTGGGGGGACTCGATGAGCAGTTCTTC. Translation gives CASSQVQFSGTGGLGGLDEQFF.